The rows below give T cell receptor beta chains drawn from one sample of a study of cytomegalovirus exposure and HLA in healthy donors. Repertoires were generated with immunoSEQ multiplex PCR, while TCRdb's copy carries only in-frame clones and drops some. The repertoire holds some 240,000 clones, with around 80% as singletons. Specimen: PBMCs. The receptor set was obtained from a male donor in good health and CMV-seronegative. Both conserved end residues are part of each CDR3. A D gene is named only where the DNA matches it firmly. Not every row has a clone size; where given, it reads once, few, many or a size class.

V gene	D gene	clone size	J gene	CDR3 protein	CDR3 DNA
TRBV11-1	TRBD2	-	TRBJ2-7	CASSLSGGYEQYF	TGTGCCAGCAGCTTGAGCGGGGGCTACGAGCAGTACTTC
TRBV9	-	once	TRBJ2-5	CASSVNVTTLRQETQYF	TGTGCCAGCAGCGTAAATGTAACTACCTTGCGCCAAGAGACCCAGTACTTC
TRBV7-2	TRBD1	-	TRBJ2-1	CASSPTGTGYNEQFF	TGTGCCAGCAGTCCGACCGGGACAGGTTACAATGAGCAGTTCTTC
TRBV14	TRBD2	-	TRBJ2-1	CASSRIAGGNNEQFF	TGTGCCAGCAGCCGAATAGCGGGAGGCAACAATGAGCAGTTCTTC
TRBV7-9	-	-	TRBJ2-1	CSSSLYEGSHEQFF	TGTTCCAGCAGCTTATACGAGGGAAGCCATGAGCAGTTCTTC
TRBV5-1	TRBD1	once	TRBJ1-2	CASGTGGSNYGYTF	TGCGCCAGCGGGACAGGGGGCTCGAACTATGGCTACACCTTC
TRBV9	-	-	TRBJ2-2	CASSGGTQGFTGELFF	TGTGCCAGCAGCGGAGGCACTCAGGGCTTCACCGGGGAGCTGTTTTTT
TRBV28	TRBD1	-	TRBJ1-4	CASSPRQGGHDEKLFF	TGTGCCAGCAGTCCCAGACAGGGTGGGCATGATGAAAAACTGTTTTTT
TRBV6-1	TRBD1	-	TRBJ2-5	CASWDRGRIQETQYF	TGTGCCAGCTGGGACAGGGGGCGCATCCAAGAGACCCAGTACTTC
TRBV5-1	-	-	TRBJ1-5	CASRALPGDNQPQHF	TGCGCCAGCAGAGCCCTCCCGGGGGACAATCAGCCCCAGCATTTT
TRBV18	-	-	TRBJ2-2	CASSPLGANTGELFF	TGTGCCAGCTCACCATTGGGCGCAAACACCGGGGAGCTGTTTTTT
TRBV27	TRBD1	-	TRBJ1-2	CASSPKTGRNYGYTF	TGTGCCAGCAGCCCAAAGACAGGGAGGAACTATGGCTACACCTTC
TRBV7-3	TRBD1	-	TRBJ1-1	CASSLTWDSLTEAFF	TGTGCCAGCAGCTTAACGTGGGACAGCCTCACTGAAGCTTTCTTT
TRBV5-1	-	-	TRBJ1-2	CASSLPGDDYGYTF	TGCGCCAGCAGCTTACCAGGGGACGATTATGGCTACACCTTC
TRBV11-2	-	-	TRBJ2-1	CASSSGLGLYEQFF	TGTGCCAGCAGCTCTGGACTGGGCCTCTATGAGCAGTTCTTC
TRBV11-3	-	once	TRBJ2-3	CASSLQAGDTQYF	TGTGCCAGCAGCTTACAGGCAGGAGATACGCAGTATTTT
TRBV6-1	-	-	TRBJ2-3	CASSEAVQGDTQYF	TGTGCCAGCAGTGAAGCTGTACAGGGAGATACGCAGTATTTT
TRBV28	TRBD1	-	TRBJ2-2	CASSLGDRDTGELFF	TGTGCCAGCAGTTTGGGGGACAGGGACACCGGGGAGCTGTTTTTT
TRBV19	TRBD1	-	TRBJ2-7	CATERTGGIYEQYF	TGTGCCACCGAACGGACAGGGGGGATTTACGAGCAGTACTTC
TRBV6-6	TRBD2	-	TRBJ2-7	CASSGEGSYEQYF	TGTGCCAGCAGTGGGGAGGGGTCGTACGAGCAGTACTTC
TRBV14	-	-	TRBJ2-5	CASSQDRGWVKETQYF	TGTGCCAGCAGCCAAGATCGAGGCTGGGTAAAAGAGACCCAGTACTTC
TRBV5-4	TRBD2	-	TRBJ2-2	CASSRGMRETTGELFF	TGTGCCAGCAGCCGTGGTATGCGGGAGACGACCGGGGAGCTGTTTTTT
TRBV4-1	TRBD1	-	TRBJ1-2	CASSLGTGAYGYTF	TGCGCCAGCAGCCTCGGGACAGGAGCTTATGGCTACACCTTC
TRBV28	-	few	TRBJ1-4	CASRGYYEKLFF	TGTGCCAGTAGGGGGTACTATGAAAAACTGTTTTTT
TRBV29-1	-	-	TRBJ2-5	CSGGHGSETQYF	TGCAGCGGCGGACACGGAAGTGAGACCCAGTACTTC
TRBV19	-	-	TRBJ1-5	CASSIGSTIGNQPQHF	TGTGCCAGTAGTATAGGATCGACGATCGGGAATCAGCCCCAGCATTTT
TRBV4-2	TRBD2	-	TRBJ2-2	CASSRAGTSRTSRRAGELFF	TGTGCCAGCAGCCGTGCCGGGACTAGCAGAACGTCCAGGAGGGCCGGGGAGCTGTTTTTT
TRBV6-5	TRBD2	-	TRBJ2-5	CASSYPRGVDGETQYF	TGTGCCAGCAGTTACCCCCGGGGGGTAGACGGAGAGACCCAGTACTTC
TRBV6-6	-	-	TRBJ2-1	CALASSYNEQFF	TGTGCCCTAGCGAGCTCCTACAATGAGCAGTTCTTC
TRBV7-3	TRBD2	-	TRBJ2-1	CASSLTLREGWNEQFF	TGTGCCAGCAGCTTAACGCTGCGGGAGGGTTGGAATGAGCAGTTCTTC
TRBV6-5	TRBD1	-	TRBJ1-2	CASKDGTGALYGYTF	TGTGCCAGCAAAGACGGGACAGGGGCCCTTTATGGCTACACCTTC
TRBV29-1	-	-	TRBJ1-1	CSVAEAARGTEAFF	TGCAGCGTTGCTGAGGCCGCACGGGGCACTGAAGCTTTCTTT
TRBV29-1	TRBD1	-	TRBJ1-6	CSAQTGGDSPLHF	TGCAGCGCCCAGACAGGGGGGGACTCACCCCTCCACTTT
TRBV5-1	-	-	TRBJ2-7	CASSFGQGGYEQYF	TGCGCCAGCAGCTTTGGGCAGGGGGGTTACGAGCAGTACTTC
TRBV6-1	-	once	TRBJ1-1	CASSAIRTEAFF	TGTGCCAGCAGTGCAATTCGGACTGAAGCTTTCTTT
TRBV7-9	-	-	TRBJ2-7	CASSLPPAGRAIGYEQYF	TGTGCCAGCAGCTTGCCCCCCGCGGGGCGGGCGATTGGGTACGAGCAGTACTTC
TRBV7-8	-	few	TRBJ1-1	CASSPYTTGSNTEAFF	TGTGCCAGCAGCCCTTATACGACCGGGTCTAACACTGAAGCTTTCTTT
TRBV19	TRBD2	once	TRBJ2-2	CASSSGTSGAGELFF	TGTGCCAGTAGCTCAGGGACTAGCGGGGCCGGGGAGCTGTTTTTT
TRBV18	TRBD1	-	TRBJ1-1	CASSPPVRQGTEAFF	TGTGCCAGCTCACCACCGGTGAGACAGGGGACTGAAGCTTTCTTT
TRBV18	-	-	TRBJ2-1	CASSPRVQGLLNEQFF	TGTGCCAGCTCACCACGGGTTCAGGGACTTCTGAATGAGCAGTTCTTC
TRBV6-1	-	few	TRBJ2-5	CASSDFVRQETQYF	TGTGCCAGCAGTGATTTCGTCCGCCAAGAGACCCAGTACTTC
TRBV7-9	TRBD2	-	TRBJ2-7	CASSLSGAIYEQYF	TGTGCCAGCAGCTTAAGCGGGGCGATATACGAGCAGTACTTC
TRBV6-7	-	few	TRBJ2-1	CASSYLETSNHEQFF	TGTGCCAGCAGTTACTTAGAGACTAGTAACCATGAGCAGTTCTTC
TRBV30	TRBD2	once	TRBJ2-1	CAWISGTPNYNEQFF	TGTGCCTGGATTAGCGGGACCCCGAACTACAATGAGCAGTTCTTC
TRBV5-1	TRBD2	-	TRBJ2-7	CASSKASGVAYEQYF	TGCGCCAGCAGCAAGGCTAGCGGGGTCGCCTACGAGCAGTACTTC
TRBV5-1	-	-	TRBJ2-3	CASSLEAGGDTQYF	TGCGCCAGCAGCTTGGAGGCAGGAGGGGATACGCAGTATTTT
TRBV27	-	few	TRBJ2-2	CASSILGGNTGELFF	TGTGCCAGCAGTATTCTCGGGGGGAACACCGGGGAGCTGTTTTTT
TRBV5-1	-	few	TRBJ2-7	CASSPFDRADAYEQYF	TGCGCCAGCAGCCCCTTTGATAGAGCGGACGCCTACGAGCAGTACTTC
TRBV5-1	TRBD1	-	TRBJ1-1	CASSLGTGWNTEAFF	TGCGCCAGCAGCCTAGGGACAGGATGGAACACTGAAGCTTTCTTT
TRBV9	TRBD1	-	TRBJ1-2	CASSVGQGANGYTF	TGTGCCAGCAGCGTAGGGCAGGGGGCCAATGGCTACACCTTC
TRBV2	TRBD1	-	TRBJ2-7	CASSLEGTGAYEQYF	TGTGCCAGCAGCCTAGAAGGGACAGGAGCCTACGAGCAGTACTTC
TRBV11-2	TRBD2	-	TRBJ2-7	CASSTTSGAYEQYF	TGTGCCAGCAGCACGACTAGCGGTGCCTACGAGCAGTACTTC
TRBV7-9	-	few	TRBJ2-7	CASSLAVRGYEQYF	TGTGCCAGCAGCTTAGCGGTACGGGGGTACGAGCAGTACTTC
TRBV10-3	TRBD1	-	TRBJ1-1	CAITRGQGNTEAFF	TGTGCCATCACCAGAGGACAGGGCAACACTGAAGCTTTCTTT
TRBV7-3	-	-	TRBJ2-3	CASSGTGEDTQYF	TGTGCCAGCAGCGGAACGGGAGAAGATACGCAGTATTTT